This entry lists 11 T cell receptor beta chains sequenced from one sample in a study of glioma-infiltrating T cells. Amplification of TCR alpha and beta CDR3 regions from RNA used iRepertoire nested multiplex PCR. TCRdb reprocessed the multiplex PCR reads via MiXCR and lists one record per CDR3 protein. Of under 2,000 distinct CDR3 sequences listed, about 83% are singletons. Sequenced: glioma tissue, nonneoplastic brain tissue, or PBMCs (not recorded which). These receptors were obtained from a human donor with low-grade glioma or glioblastoma, undergoing nonglioma brain surgery, or in good health (not recorded which). Some clones in this sample may be carry-over from other donors' samples.

This chain links TRBV6-5 with TRBJ2-7; D gene unclear. CDR3 size: 13 residues. Deletions cut 3 bases from V and 3 bases from J, with 9 bases between. CDR1 MNHEY and CDR2 SVGAGI come from the germline V gene. DNA of the CDR3: TGTGCCAGCAGTTATCCCAGAAACTACGAGCAGTACTTC. It specifies CASSYPRNYEQYF.

This chain links TRBV6-2 or TRBV6-3 with TRBJ1-5; D unresolved. Trimming took off 4 bases at V and 8 bases at J, with 12 bases between the two ends. This CDR3 comprises 13 residues. The germline CDR1 and CDR2 sequences are MNHEY and SVGEGT. CDR3 residues: CASSSSFKEPQHF. CDR3 sequence (DNA): TGTGCCAGCAGTTCTTCTTTCAAGGAGCCCCAGCATTTT.

J is TRBJ2-1 and V is TRBV14, with TRBD2 matching over 13 bases. Trimming took 4 bases from V and 2 from J; bases not matched to a gene: 8. Germline V lookup: CDR1 SGHDN, CDR2 FVKESK. This CDR3 contains 18 residues. The CDR3 sequence is CASSRSGTSGRAYNEQFF. The CDR3 DNA is TGTGCCAGCAGCCGATCAGGTACTAGCGGGAGGGCCTACAATGAGCAGTTCTTC. Complete variable domain (other parts from reference TRBV14 and TRBJ2-1): EAGVTQFPSHSVIEKGQTVTLRCDPISGHDNLYWYRRVMGKEIKFLLHFVKESKQDESGMPNNRFLAERTGGTYSTLKVQPAELEDSGVYFCASSRSGTSGRAYNEQFFGPGTRLTVL.

The chain has TRBV3-1 and TRBJ1-2; D unclear. CDR1 LGHDT and CDR2 YNNKEL come from the germline V gene (reference sequence). V dropped 6 bases and J dropped 2 bases, with 16 bases sitting between them. The CDR3 totals 15 residues. DNA of the CDR3: TGTGCCAGCAGTTTATTCGGCAGTGCGAACTATGGCTACACCTTC. This codes for CASSLFGSANYGYTF. The whole variable domain, remainder taken from reference TRBV3-1 and TRBJ1-2, is DTAVSQTPKYLVTQMGNDKSIKCEQNLGHDTMYWYKQDSKKFLKIMFSYNNKELIINETVPNRFSPKSPDKAHLNLHINSLELGDSAVYFCASSLFGSANYGYTFGSGTRLTVV.

Details on this clonotype: Because it lacks the conserved phenylalanine or tryptophan at the end, this CDR3 is likely a read error. The genes are TRBV2 and TRBJ2-3; 9 positions agree with TRBD1. CDR1 and CDR2 (germline): SNHLY, FYNNEI. The CDR3 spans 14 residues. V shed 4 bases, J shed 2 bases, and the junction held 1 base outside the gene matches. DNA for the CDR3: TGTGCCAGCAGTGGACAGGGGGTCACAGATACGCAGTATTCT. Amino acids: CASSGQGVTDTQYS.

This clonotype was detected only a few times. V usage is TRBV27 and J usage is TRBJ1-2; TRBD1 aligns across 8 bases. V was pared by 5 bases and J by 5 bases, with 7 bases of the junction left unmatched. CDR3 length: 14 amino acids. Germline lookup yields CDR1 MNHEY and CDR2 SMNVEV (reference sequence). This CDR3 reads CASSTDRGGYGYTF. The CDR3 region has the DNA TGTGCCAGCAGTACCGACAGGGGAGGGTATGGCTACACCTTC.

V usage is TRBV7-2 and J usage is TRBJ1-5; perhaps TRBD1 as D (6 bases). The ends were cut back, 3 bases at V and 7 bases at J, with 22 bases in the middle. This CDR3 contains 17 residues. Germline-derived CDR1 and CDR2 are SGHTA and FQGNSA. The CDR3 loop is CASSFGAQGPWRQPQHF. Here the CDR3 DNA reads TGTGCCAGCAGCTTTGGAGCCCAGGGGCCGTGGAGACAGCCCCAGCATTTT.

V gene TRBV25-1 combines with J gene TRBJ1-1; no reliable D call. Trimming pared 6 bases from V and 4 bases from J, leaving 6 bases between. This CDR3 has 11 amino acids. CDR1 and CDR2 from the germline V gene are MGHDK and SYGVNS. The CDR3 DNA reads TGTGCCAGCAGGTTGCTCACTGAAGCTTTCTTT. It codes for CASRLLTEAFF.

This chain joins TRBV29-1 and TRBJ1-2; TRBD1 matches 7 bases. The CDR3 runs to 12 residues. Looked up from germline, CDR1 is SQVTM and CDR2 is ANQGSEA. V gave up 4 bases and J gave up 3 bases; unmatched junction bases: 2. Written as DNA, the CDR3 is TGCAGCGTTGGGACAGGTCACTATGGCTACACCTTC. As protein: CSVGTGHYGYTF.

This clonotype was seen just once. This chain uses TRBV28 with TRBJ1-2; unclear D gene. Germline assignment: CDR1 MDHEN and CDR2 SYDVKM. The germline V and J ends were trimmed by 7 bases and 8 bases, with 11 bases remaining between them. The CDR3 runs 11 residues. The CDR3 DNA is TGTGCCAGCAATCGTTTTGGCGGCTACACCTTC. Encoded protein: CASNRFGGYTF.

The V and J genes are TRBV6-1 and TRBJ1-5; D remains unclear. Per the germline V gene, CDR1 is MNHNS and CDR2 is SASEGT. The V end lost 1 base, the J end lost 1 base, and 8 bases lay between the germline ends. This CDR3 spans 15 amino acids. Written as DNA, the CDR3 is TGTGCCAGCAGTGAAGAGGGCGGCAGCAATCAGCCCCAGCATTTT. It specifies CASSEEGGSNQPQHF.